This is a list of T cell receptor beta chains from one sample in a study of CD8 T cells in ankylosing spondylitis. TCRdb passed the 5' RACE reads through MiXCR, listing each CDR3 protein once. Here the sample spans 200,000 to 250,000 distinct CDR3 sequences, roughly 25% being singletons. Sequencing used blood, either unsorted or a sorted T cell fraction (not recorded which). Source of these receptors: a male donor with ankylosing spondylitis or in good health (not recorded which). Each CDR3 is given with its conserved first and last residue. The order of the fields is V gene, J gene, clone size, D gene, CDR3 protein, CDR3 DNA. D genes are given only for firm matches. Size is omitted from some rows. Given values are once, few, many or a class for expanded clones.

TRBV29-1,TRBJ1-1,NA,NA,CSVELAAEAFF,TGCAGCGTTGAATTGGCAGCTGAAGCTTTCTTT
TRBV5-1,TRBJ2-7,many,NA,CASSLDSAYEQYF,TGCGCCAGCAGCTTGGATTCAGCCTACGAGCAGTACTTC
TRBV29-1,TRBJ1-4,many,TRBD1,CSVPDRGSNEKLFF,TGCAGCGTTCCAGACAGGGGCTCTAATGAAAAACTGTTTTTT
TRBV15,TRBJ2-7,NA,TRBD2,CATRPGGPPYEQYF,TGTGCCACCAGACCGGGGGGTCCGCCTTACGAGCAGTACTTC
TRBV20-1,TRBJ1-5,many,NA,CSAHEGGNSNQPQHF,TGCAGTGCCCACGAGGGCGGCAATAGCAATCAGCCCCAGCATTTT
TRBV6-1,TRBJ1-1,many,NA,CASTGRSNTEAFF,TGTGCCAGCACCGGAAGATCTAACACTGAAGCTTTCTTT
TRBV3-1,TRBJ2-1,once,NA,CASSQQGGDEQFF,TGTGCCAGCAGCCAACAGGGGGGGGATGAGCAGTTCTTC
TRBV29-1,TRBJ2-3,many,TRBD2,CSATSGRITDTQYF,TGCAGCGCAACTAGCGGGAGAATAACAGATACGCAGTATTTT
TRBV20-1,TRBJ2-3,NA,TRBD2,CSARDLKGAGVSDTQYF,TGCAGTGCTAGAGATCTGAAGGGAGCGGGAGTATCAGATACGCAGTATTTT
TRBV24-1,TRBJ2-3,many,NA,CATSKVVGDLDTQYF,TGTGCCACCAGTAAAGTCGTCGGAGATCTGGATACGCAGTATTTT
TRBV5-1,TRBJ2-4,many,NA,CASSFHQLDRLNIQYF,TGCGCCAGCAGCTTCCACCAATTAGACAGATTAAACATTCAGTACTTC
TRBV6-1,TRBJ2-5,once,TRBD1,CASRERQGRGTQYF,TGTGCCAGCAGGGAACGACAGGGTCGAGGGACCCAGTACTTC
TRBV29-1,TRBJ2-5,few,NA,CSVRVAETQYF,TGCAGCGTTAGGGTCGCGGAGACCCAGTACTTC
TRBV6-1,TRBJ1-6,many,NA,CASSRRGSSYNSPLHF,TGTGCCAGCAGCCGCCGGGGGAGCTCCTATAATTCACCCCTCCACTTT
TRBV29-1,TRBJ2-6,many,TRBD1,CSVEAGTGVRSGANVLTF,TGCAGCGTTGAGGCTGGGACAGGGGTCCGGTCTGGGGCCAACGTCCTGACTTTC
TRBV4-1,TRBJ2-4,many,TRBD2,CASSQEGTSGGNIQYF,TGCGCCAGCAGCCAAGAGGGGACTAGTGGTGGAAACATTCAGTACTTC
TRBV2,TRBJ2-7,NA,NA,CASRGTGTSSPYEQYF,TGTGCCAGCAGGGGGACAGGGACTAGCAGTCCCTACGAGCAGTACTTC
TRBV7-2,TRBJ2-1,many,TRBD1,CASSLILTGTGSDEQFF,TGTGCCAGCAGCCTTATCCTGACCGGGACAGGGTCTGATGAGCAGTTCTTC
TRBV11-3,TRBJ2-1,NA,TRBD2,CASSLEGSGRVYEQFF,TGTGCCAGCAGCTTAGAAGGTAGCGGGAGAGTCTATGAGCAGTTCTTC
TRBV7-2,TRBJ2-1,NA,TRBD2,CASSLASGGSYNEQFF,TGTGCCAGCAGCTTAGCCAGCGGGGGGTCCTACAATGAGCAGTTCTTC
TRBV6-5,TRBJ2-3,NA,NA,CASSYTQGRSTDTQYF,TGTGCCAGCAGTTATACTCAAGGGCGTAGCACAGATACGCAGTATTTT
TRBV11-3,TRBJ2-7,many,NA,CASSFGGSYEQYF,TGTGCCAGCAGCTTTGGGGGCTCCTACGAGCAGTACTTC
TRBV29-1,TRBJ2-7,NA,NA,CSVTTNNYEQYF,TGCAGCGTAACGACAAACAACTACGAGCAGTACTTC
TRBV9,TRBJ2-1,many,TRBD2,CASSVSGLSGEQFF,TGTGCCAGCAGCGTCTCGGGACTTAGCGGGGAGCAGTTCTTC
TRBV4-2,TRBJ2-7,few,TRBD1,CASSSRQGEQYF,TGTGCCAGCAGCTCCCGACAGGGGGAGCAGTACTTC
TRBV10-3,TRBJ2-1,many,NA,CAISESQGGDNEQFF,TGTGCCATCAGTGAGTCACAGGGAGGGGACAATGAGCAGTTCTTC
TRBV20-1,TRBJ2-1,NA,NA,CSAEGGGTPYNEQFF,TGCAGTGCCGAGGGGGGGGGAACGCCCTACAATGAGCAGTTCTTC
TRBV13,TRBJ2-5,NA,TRBD2,CASSSLAGGRETQYF,TGTGCCAGCAGCTCACTAGCGGGAGGGCGGGAGACCCAGTACTTC